This T cell receptor (beta chain) was identified during a study of blood T cells in healthy people across ages (dated by TCRdb to the mid-2010s). In terms of the full investigation: Template switching captured roughly one uniquely barcoded TCR beta cDNA molecule per two T cells in model experiments. To track age-related changes in TCR beta repertoire diversity, the study relied on deep sequencing normalized with unique cDNA molecular identifiers. The donors were divided into four age groups: young (average approximately 16 years), middle-aged (about 39), aged (approximately 62) and long-lived (82). To avoid experimental bias, donors of different ages were spread randomly across the sequencing lanes. The study analyzed two additional independent replicas of 1 million unique cDNA reads from the same blood draw for two donors, one aged 18 to 29 and one aged 80 or older. What the work shows at the level of the full study, not this receptor alone: The CMV infection status of donors was not known, potentially confounding age-related changes in expanded clonotypes. As age increased, observed TCR beta diversity per million T cells dropped in a roughly linear way, and a significant reduction was already evident by age roughly 40. There was a strong correlation between observed TCR beta diversity and the percentage of naive T cells measured by flow cytometry. The long-lived group showed more naive CD4+ T cells, fewer expanded clones and increased TCR diversity than the aged group, suggesting age selection. Estimates of total diversity based on one million sequenced T cells were considered lower bounds and underestimates. Since profiling was done on bulk unsorted PBMCs, naive and antigen-experienced compartments could not be conclusively compared.

Donors were a few dozen systemically healthy Caucasian individuals from Russia aged roughly 6 to 90 years. Approximately 9 milliliters of peripheral blood were collected from each donor into EDTA-treated Vacutainer tubes. Ficoll-Paque density-gradient centrifugation was used to isolate PBMCs, with at least 6 million per sample. Trizol reagent was used to extract total RNA from the PBMCs, yielding at least 5.5 micrograms per sample. The percentages of naive CD45RAhigh/CD27high T cells were determined by flow cytometry on a PBMC aliquot from every donor. The sample holds many counts of this clonotype. Its antigen is not yet known. Within one base of it there is no much larger clone, and no base qualities were kept. Libraries were prepared through 5' RACE. TCRdb names Illumina HiSeq 2500 as the instrument used. A second roughly 6 to 11 cycle PCR used a sample-barcoded 5' primer and a J-beta primer mix. A template-switch 5' adaptor carrying 12 random nucleotides introduced a unique molecular identifier onto each TCR beta cDNA molecule. Each sample yielded at least 2.5 million CDR3-containing paired-end reads. First-strand cDNA was synthesized from all RNA with the Mint cDNA synthesis kit, primed by a TRBC-specific oligonucleotide. Following uracil-DNA glycosylase treatment, all cDNA underwent a first 18-cycle PCR with the universal primers M1SS and BC2_uni_R. Per the source publication's procedure: For normalization, 1 million high-quality reads were randomly selected from each sample, with every read carrying a distinct molecular identifier. Reads with shared molecular identifiers were discarded instead of being binned into consensus sequences. CDR3 identification, clonotype clustering and error correction used MiTCR with a Q25 quality threshold and the strictest error-elimination algorithm. A nonparametric unseen species model with Euler transformation was used to estimate lower-bound total TCR beta diversity. Through fastp at Q25 and MiXCR, TCRdb rebuilt clones from the public reads, retaining in-frame beta chains. For every CDR3 protein sequence, its rows merge into one entry that carries the most common genes and DNA. These V and J calls rely on TCRdb rather than the paper's analysis. The sample includes just under 900,000 distinct CDR3 sequences, with 29% observed a single time. The ten largest clonotypes hold 15% to 20% of the sample.

Trimming leaves V shorter by 6 bases and J shorter by 4 bases, with the junction holding 7 bases beyond the gene matches. According to the germline V gene, CDR1 reads MDHEN and CDR2 reads SYDVKM. There are 15 amino acids in the CDR3, from cysteine to phenylalanine inclusive. The CDR3 DNA has 45 bases and is translated from base 1. The receptor was derived from an elderly woman in good health. In this chain, TRBV28 is recombined with TRBJ2-1; TRBD2 aligns with 9 central bases. The sample consisted of blood. The nucleotides read TGTGCCAGCAGGAGAGCGGGGGGCCAATACAATGAGCAGTTCTTC. This gives the protein CASRRAGGQYNEQFF.